This T cell receptor beta chain was documented in a study of identical twins. General study points: Insertions ran lower in abundant cord blood beta clonotypes, though not in memory repertoires.

V dropped 0 bases and J dropped 4 bases, with 18 bases sitting between them. CDR1 and CDR2 from the germline V gene are LGHDT and YNNKEL (reference sequence). The CDR3 is 17 amino acids. For this clonotype: Its antigen is as yet unknown.

In TCRdb, the 5' RACE reads were re-called with MiXCR into one record per CDR3 protein. Of 200,000 or so distinct CDR3 sequences in the sample, about 16% are singletons; the top ten hold 35% to 50%. A further study also used this sample, focusing on T cells expressing NK-cell markers. Per that paper: There were seven HCMV-seropositive donors and one seronegative donor among the eight sequenced. As a fraction of CD8+ T cells, dominant NKG2C+ clonotypes reached roughly 1.0-7.5% in six donors.

What was sequenced was CD8+ T cells sorted from blood. This receptor was taken from a woman between 18 and 30 years old in good health. V usage is TRBV3-1 and J usage is TRBJ1-2, with D maybe TRBD1 (5 bases). The CDR3 DNA sequence: TGTGCCAGCAGCCAAGAGGGGACTCAACCGCCCTTCTATGGCTACACCTTC. Translation: CASSQEGTQPPFYGYTF.